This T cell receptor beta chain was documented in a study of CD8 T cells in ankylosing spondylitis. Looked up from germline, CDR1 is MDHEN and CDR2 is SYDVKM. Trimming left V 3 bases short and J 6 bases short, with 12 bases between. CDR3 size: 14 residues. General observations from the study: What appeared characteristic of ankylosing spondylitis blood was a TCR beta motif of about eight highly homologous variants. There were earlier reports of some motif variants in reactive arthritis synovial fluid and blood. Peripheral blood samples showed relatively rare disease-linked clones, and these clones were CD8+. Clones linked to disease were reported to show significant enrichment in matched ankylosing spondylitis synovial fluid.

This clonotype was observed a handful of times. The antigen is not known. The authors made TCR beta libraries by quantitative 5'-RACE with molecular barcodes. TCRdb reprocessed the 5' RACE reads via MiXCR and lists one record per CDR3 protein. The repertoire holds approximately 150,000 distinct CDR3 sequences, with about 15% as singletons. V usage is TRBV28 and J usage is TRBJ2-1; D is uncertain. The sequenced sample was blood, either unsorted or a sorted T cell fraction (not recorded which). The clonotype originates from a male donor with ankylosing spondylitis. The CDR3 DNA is TGTGCCAGCAGTTTCCCTAGTTTGCGCAATGAGCAGTTCTTC. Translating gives CASSFPSLRNEQFF. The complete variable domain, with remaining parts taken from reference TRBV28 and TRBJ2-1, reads DVKVTQSSRYLVKRTGEKVFLECVQDMDHENMFWYRQDPGLGLRLIYFSYDVKMKEKGDIPEGYSVSREKKERFSLILESASTNQTSMYLCASSFPSLRNEQFFGPGTRLTVL.